Shown below are 21 T cell receptor beta chains from a single sample sequenced in a study of blood T cell repertoires in COVID-19. Generated by immunoSEQ multiplex PCR, the TCRdb table keeps only in-frame clones and is missing some. Of about 140,000 clones in the sample, 80% to 90% were seen once. Sample: PBMCs or T cells enriched from blood (not recorded which). These receptors originate from a woman in her fifties or sixties with acute COVID-19.

The V call is TRBV10-1, the J call TRBJ2-1; TRBD2 agrees at 10 bases. J gave up 5 bases and V 6 bases, and 4 bases lay outside the gene matches. In germline, CDR1 is WNHNN, CDR2 SYGVQD (reference sequence). The CDR3 covers 14 residues. CDR3 nucleotide sequence: TGCGCCAGCAGCACCGGGACTAGCGACAATGAGCAGTTCTTC. Translating gives CASSTGTSDNEQFF.

This chain uses TRBV27 with TRBJ2-3; 9 bases map to TRBD2. This CDR3 is built from 14 residues. With V trimmed by 5 bases and J by 5 bases, 5 bases remained unmatched. CDR1 and CDR2 from the germline V gene are MNHEY and SMNVEV (reference sequence). The CDR3 loop reads CASSHRGREDTQYF. CDR3 in DNA: TGTGCCAGCAGTCATCGCGGGAGGGAAGATACGCAGTATTTT.

V is TRBV7-2 and J is TRBJ2-7, with TRBD2 matching 11 bases. The length of the CDR3 is 16 residues. Losses at the gene ends were 2 bases for V and 6 bases for J; bases not matched to a gene: 9. Germline CDR1 is SGHTA and CDR2 is FQGNSA. The CDR3, as DNA: TGTGCCAGCAGCTTATTCGGAACTAGCGGGAGTATCGAGCAGTACTTC. Protein product: CASSLFGTSGSIEQYF.

The chain is built from TRBV6-5 and TRBJ2-7; D is ambiguous. The CDR3 covers 16 residues. Germline V lookup: CDR1 MNHEY, CDR2 SVGAGI. V shed 0 bases and J shed 0 bases, with 12 bases lying between them. The CDR3 region is CASSYSIPGSSYEQYF. DNA of the CDR3: TGTGCCAGCAGTTACTCCATCCCGGGTAGCTCCTACGAGCAGTACTTC.

The rearrangement uses TRBV11-3 and TRBJ1-2, with D perhaps TRBD1 (5 bases). The V end was cut by 5 bases, the J end by 8 bases, with 15 bases between. Germline assignment: CDR1 SGHNT and CDR2 YENEEA. CDR3 length: 13 amino acids. In nucleotides, the CDR3 is TGTGCCAGCAGCCCTAGTGTTCGGGGGGGCTACACCTTC. Its protein product is CASSPSVRGGYTF. The variable domain in full, with the rest retrieved from reference TRBV11-3 and TRBJ1-2, is EAGVVQSPRYKIIEKKQPVAFWCNPISGHNTLYWYLQNLGQGPELLIRYENEEAVDDSQLPKDRFSAERLKGVDSTLKIQPAELGDSAVYLCASSPSVRGGYTFGSGTRLTVV.

The CDR3 is CAWSVGLGNTDTQYF. CDR3 nucleotide sequence: TGTGCCTGGAGTGTGGGACTAGGGAACACAGATACGCAGTATTTT. The chain is built from TRBV30 and TRBJ2-3; 8 bases agree with TRBD2. CDR3 length: 15 residues. Germline values: CDR1 GTSNPN, CDR2 SVGIG (reference sequence). Trimming at V came to 0 bases and at J to 2 bases, leaving 4 bases not matched to a gene.

The genes are TRBV5-1 and TRBJ1-3; TRBD1 might be the D (5 bases). Germline V lookup: CDR1 SGHRS, CDR2 YFSETQ. The germline V and J ends were trimmed by 3 bases and 0 bases, with 13 bases remaining between them. This CDR3 has 16 amino acids. The CDR3 region has the DNA TGCGCCAGCAGCTCATCTCCGGGGGGCTCTGGAAACACCATATATTTT. Protein: CASSSSPGGSGNTIYF.

This rearrangement joins TRBV2 to TRBJ2-7, with 8 bases fitting TRBD2. Germline CDR1 and CDR2: SNHLY and FYNNEI. The CDR3 runs 13 residues. V dropped 5 bases and J dropped 4; count of bases not matched to a gene: 4. As DNA, the CDR3 is TGTGCCAGCAGTCGGGAGGGCCCTTACGAGCAGTACTTC. Translation: CASSREGPYEQYF.

V and J are TRBV19 and TRBJ1-2; 8 nucleotides match TRBD1. Germline CDR1 and CDR2: LNHDA and SQIVND (reference sequence). The CDR3 totals 15 residues. V was pared by 3 bases and J by 5 bases, with 8 bases of the junction left unmatched. Here the CDR3 reads CASSIQGAQEYGYTF. CDR3 sequence (DNA): TGTGCCAGTAGTATCCAGGGGGCGCAGGAATATGGCTACACCTTC. Variable domain in full (rest from reference TRBV19 and TRBJ1-2): DGGITQSPKYLFRKEGQNVTLSCEQNLNHDAMYWYRQDPGQGLRLIYYSQIVNDFQKGDIAEGYSVSREKKESFPLTVTSAQKNPTAFYLCASSIQGAQEYGYTFGSGTRLTVV.

This chain joins TRBV2 and TRBJ2-2, with 7 nucleotides matching TRBD2. CDR3 length: 14 amino acids. With V trimmed by 2 bases and J by 7 bases, 4 bases remained unmatched. Germline CDR1 is SNHLY and CDR2 is FYNNEI. The CDR3 nucleotides are TGTGCCAGCAGTGAATCGGGGGGTAGCGGGGAGCTGTTTTTT. Its translation: CASSESGGSGELFF.

This sequence joins TRBV10-2 and TRBJ1-1; perhaps TRBD1 as D (6 bases). The CDR3 has 12 residues. V was pared by 4 bases and J by 8 bases, with 11 bases between. Germline V gene sequence: CDR1 WSHSY, CDR2 SAAADI. CDR3 DNA sequence: TGCGCCAGCAGTGGACGACAGGTGGAAGCTTTCTTT. Protein: CASSGRQVEAFF.

This clone was found once. V and J are TRBV3-1 (or the pseudogene TRBV3-2) and TRBJ2-1; 7 bases fit TRBD2. With 0 bases clipped from V and 5 bases from J, the junction kept 13 bases outside the gene matches. Germline CDR1 reads LGHDT; CDR2 reads YNNKEL (reference sequence). This CDR3 contains 18 residues. CDR3 sequence reads: CASSQELRPSGNNNEQFF. The CDR3 DNA follows: TGTGCCAGCAGCCAAGAATTGCGACCCAGCGGGAATAACAATGAGCAGTTCTTC.

This chain uses TRBV29-1 with TRBJ1-3; TRBD1 is a possible D gene (5 bases). The CDR3 runs 16 residues. The germline V and J ends were trimmed by 6 bases and 0 bases, with 18 bases remaining between them. Germline V gene lookup returns CDR1 SQVTM and CDR2 ANQGSEA. CDR3 region: CSVLRLDTNSGNTIYF. As DNA, the CDR3 is TGCAGCGTATTACGGTTGGACACAAACTCTGGAAACACCATATATTTT.

The chain employs TRBV27 and TRBJ1-2, with D hard to call. The CDR3 sequence is 15 residues long. Germline V gene data show CDR1 as MNHEY and CDR2 as SMNVEV (reference sequence). The V gene lost 3 bases and the J gene lost 3 bases, with 14 bases spanning the gap. In nucleotides, the CDR3 is TGTGCCAGCAGTTTGATAGGGAGGAGGGACTATGGCTACACCTTC. The encoded protein is CASSLIGRRDYGYTF.

The V and J genes are TRBV4-2 and TRBJ2-3; 8 bases fit TRBD2. V trimming: 1 base; J trimming: 6 bases; junction bases outside the gene matches: 9. The CDR3 runs 16 residues. The germline V gene has CDR1 LGHNA and CDR2 YNFKEQ. The CDR3 nucleotides read TGTGCCAGCAGCCAAGTTAGCGGGACGGGGTTGGATACGCAGTATTTT. Its protein product is CASSQVSGTGLDTQYF.

The CDR3 region has the DNA TGCAGACGGAATGGAGCTAATGAAAAACTGTTTTTT. It is translated as CRRNGANEKLFF. This chain connects TRBV29-1 to TRBJ1-4; D not resolved. Germline CDR1 reads SQVTM; CDR2 reads ANQGSEA. This CDR3 contains 12 residues.

This chain uses TRBV28 with TRBJ2-7, with D maybe TRBD1 (6 bases). The CDR3 is made up of 12 amino acids. The V gene's germline CDR1 is MDHEN and CDR2 SYDVKM. The V end lost 4 bases, the J end lost 6 bases, and 10 bases lay between the germline ends. For the CDR3, the DNA is TGTGCCAGCAGTTCGTACAGGGTCGAGCAGTACTTC. This translates into CASSSYRVEQYF.

The chain is built from TRBV7-3 and TRBJ2-3; D is unclear. Germline V CDR1 and CDR2: SGHTA, FQGTGA. The V and J ends lost 3 bases and 6 bases respectively, with 13 bases between them. This CDR3 has 14 residues. The CDR3 reads CASSFAGTGDTQYF. In DNA form, the CDR3 reads TGTGCCAGCAGCTTTGCCGGTACGGGTGATACGCAGTATTTT.

V gene TRBV20-1 combines with J gene TRBJ1-2, with a tentative D call TRBD1 (6 bases). Trimming pared 7 bases from V and 4 bases from J, leaving 10 bases between. CDR1 is DFQATT and CDR2 is SNEGSKA in the germline V gene (reference sequence). The CDR3 has 11 amino acids. The CDR3 DNA reads TGCAGTGTCGAACAGGGCTATGGCTACACCTTC. Its protein product is CSVEQGYGYTF.

The chain links TRBV19 to TRBJ2-1; 9 bases are a match to TRBD1. The germline V gene encodes CDR1 LNHDA and CDR2 SQIVND (reference sequence). V lost 4 bases, J lost 0 bases, and 4 bases stayed unmatched. CDR3 size: 16 residues. CDR3 loop: CASSNPGQGSYNEQFF. In nucleotides, the CDR3 is TGTGCCAGTAGTAATCCGGGACAGGGCTCCTACAATGAGCAGTTCTTC.

The chain recombines TRBV18 with TRBJ2-7, with TRBD1 identical over 8 bases. CDR1 is KGHSH and CDR2 is LQKENI in the germline V gene. CDR3 length equals 16 residues. V gave up 3 bases and J gave up 3 bases; unmatched junction bases: 10. CDR3 nucleotides: TGTGCCAGCTCACCCTCAGGGACAGGCTTGAACTACGAGCAGTACTTC. Its translation is CASSPSGTGLNYEQYF.